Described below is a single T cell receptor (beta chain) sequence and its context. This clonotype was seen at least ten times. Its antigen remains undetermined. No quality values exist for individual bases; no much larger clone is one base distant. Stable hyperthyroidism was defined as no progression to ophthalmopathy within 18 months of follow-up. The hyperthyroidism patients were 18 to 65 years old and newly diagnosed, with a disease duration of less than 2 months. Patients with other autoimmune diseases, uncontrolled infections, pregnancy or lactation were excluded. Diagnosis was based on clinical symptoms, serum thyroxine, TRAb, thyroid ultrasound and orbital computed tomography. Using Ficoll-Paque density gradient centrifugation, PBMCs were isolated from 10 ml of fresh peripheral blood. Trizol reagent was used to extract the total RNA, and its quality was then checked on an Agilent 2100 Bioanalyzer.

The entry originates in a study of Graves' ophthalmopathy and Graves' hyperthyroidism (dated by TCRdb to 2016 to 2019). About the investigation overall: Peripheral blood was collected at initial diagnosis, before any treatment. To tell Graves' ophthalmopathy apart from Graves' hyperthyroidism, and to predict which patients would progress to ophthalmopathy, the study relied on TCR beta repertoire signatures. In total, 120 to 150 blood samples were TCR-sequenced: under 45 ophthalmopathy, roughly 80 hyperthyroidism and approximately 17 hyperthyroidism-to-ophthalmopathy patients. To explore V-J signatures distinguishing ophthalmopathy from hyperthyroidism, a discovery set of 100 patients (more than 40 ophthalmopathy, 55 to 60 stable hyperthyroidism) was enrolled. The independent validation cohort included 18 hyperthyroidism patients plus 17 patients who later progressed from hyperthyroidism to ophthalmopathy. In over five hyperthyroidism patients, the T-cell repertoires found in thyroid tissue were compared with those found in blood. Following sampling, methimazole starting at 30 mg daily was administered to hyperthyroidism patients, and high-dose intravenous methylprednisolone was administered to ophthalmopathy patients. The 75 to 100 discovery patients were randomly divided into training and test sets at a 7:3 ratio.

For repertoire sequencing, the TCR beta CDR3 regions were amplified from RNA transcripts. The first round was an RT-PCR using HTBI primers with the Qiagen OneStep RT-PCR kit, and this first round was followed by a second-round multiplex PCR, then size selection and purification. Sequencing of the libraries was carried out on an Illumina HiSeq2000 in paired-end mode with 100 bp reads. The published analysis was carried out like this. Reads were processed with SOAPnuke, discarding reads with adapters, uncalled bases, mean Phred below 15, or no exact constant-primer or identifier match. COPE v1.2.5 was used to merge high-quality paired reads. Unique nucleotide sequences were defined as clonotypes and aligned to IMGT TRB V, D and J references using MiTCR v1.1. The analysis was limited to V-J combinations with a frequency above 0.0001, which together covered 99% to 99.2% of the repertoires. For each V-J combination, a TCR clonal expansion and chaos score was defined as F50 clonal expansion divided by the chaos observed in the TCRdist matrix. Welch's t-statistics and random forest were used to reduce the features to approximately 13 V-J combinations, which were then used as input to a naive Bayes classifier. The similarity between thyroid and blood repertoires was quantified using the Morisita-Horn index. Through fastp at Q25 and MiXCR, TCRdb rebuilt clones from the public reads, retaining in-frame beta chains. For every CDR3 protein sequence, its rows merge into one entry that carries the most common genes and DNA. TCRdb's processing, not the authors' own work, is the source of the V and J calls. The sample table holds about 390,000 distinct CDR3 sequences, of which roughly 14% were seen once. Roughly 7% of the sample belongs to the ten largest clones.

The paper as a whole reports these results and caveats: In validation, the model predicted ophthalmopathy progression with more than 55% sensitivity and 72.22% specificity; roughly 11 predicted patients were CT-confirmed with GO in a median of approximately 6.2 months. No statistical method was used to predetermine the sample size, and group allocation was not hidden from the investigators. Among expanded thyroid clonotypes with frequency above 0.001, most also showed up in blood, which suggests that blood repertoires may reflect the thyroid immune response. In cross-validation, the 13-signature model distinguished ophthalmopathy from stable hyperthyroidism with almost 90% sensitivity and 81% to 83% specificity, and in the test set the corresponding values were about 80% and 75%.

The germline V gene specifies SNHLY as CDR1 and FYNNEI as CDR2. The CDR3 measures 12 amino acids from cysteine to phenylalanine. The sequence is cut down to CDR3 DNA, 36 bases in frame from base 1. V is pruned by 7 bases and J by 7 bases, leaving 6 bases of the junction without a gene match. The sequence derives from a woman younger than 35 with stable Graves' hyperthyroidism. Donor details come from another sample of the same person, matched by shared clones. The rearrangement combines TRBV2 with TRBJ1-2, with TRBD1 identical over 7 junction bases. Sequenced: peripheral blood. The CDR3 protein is CASTQTGFGYTF. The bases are TGTGCCAGCACCCAGACAGGGTTTGGCTACACCTTC.